These T cell receptor beta chains were read from a single sample in a study of PD-L1 blockade in urothelial cancer. Measured with immunoSEQ multiplex PCR; TCRdb has only the in-frame clones, and not every one. The sample has under 35,000 clones; around 87% are singletons. Specimen: PBMCs, collected around atezolizumab (anti-PD-L1) treatment. Receptors were obtained from a man aged 45-65 years with urothelial cancer. Both conserved end residues are part of each CDR3. D genes are given only for firm matches. Where a row states a size, it is once, few, many or the class of an expanded clone; other rows omit it.

d_gene: -; v_gene: TRBV5-1; abundance: -; j_gene: TRBJ1-2; CDR3nt: TGCGCCAGCAGCTTGGCGGACACAGCCTACACCTTC; CDR3aa: CASSLADTAYTF
d_gene: TRBD1; v_gene: TRBV25-1; abundance: -; j_gene: TRBJ1-1; CDR3nt: TGTGCCAGCAGTAAGGGACAGGGGATTCAGGAAGCTTTCTTT; CDR3aa: CASSKGQGIQEAFF
d_gene: TRBD1; v_gene: TRBV6-1; abundance: -; j_gene: TRBJ1-4; CDR3nt: TGTGCCAGCAGTGTGACAGGGATCGAAAAACTGTTTTTT; CDR3aa: CASSVTGIEKLFF
d_gene: TRBD1; v_gene: TRBV4-3; abundance: -; j_gene: TRBJ2-2; CDR3nt: TGCGCCAGCAGCCACCCCCCGGGACAGGGGATTATGTCCGGGGAGCTGTTTTTT; CDR3aa: CASSHPPGQGIMSGELFF
d_gene: TRBD2; v_gene: TRBV29-1; abundance: -; j_gene: TRBJ2-7; CDR3nt: TGCAGCGTTGAAGAAGGTATCACTAGCGGGCGCTCCGAGCAGTACTTC; CDR3aa: CSVEEGITSGRSEQYF
d_gene: -; v_gene: TRBV15; abundance: once; j_gene: TRBJ2-5; CDR3nt: TGTGCCACCAGCAAGACTCAAGAGACCCAGTACTTC; CDR3aa: CATSKTQETQYF
d_gene: -; v_gene: TRBV2; abundance: -; j_gene: TRBJ2-4; CDR3nt: TGTGCCAGCAGTCCAGGGCTTCCCCCACTCAACATTCAGTACTTC; CDR3aa: CASSPGLPPLNIQYF
d_gene: -; v_gene: TRBV5-1; abundance: -; j_gene: TRBJ2-3; CDR3nt: TGCGCCAGCAGCTTCAGGGCCAGCACAGATACGCAGTATTTT; CDR3aa: CASSFRASTDTQYF
d_gene: TRBD2; v_gene: TRBV6-5; abundance: -; j_gene: TRBJ2-7; CDR3nt: TGTGCCAGCAGTTACTCGGTGCGGGGGGCGGGTGAGCAGTACTTC; CDR3aa: CASSYSVRGAGEQYF
d_gene: TRBD1; v_gene: TRBV30; abundance: -; j_gene: TRBJ2-7; CDR3nt: TGTGCCTGGAGTGTACGGACAGGGGGCGGGCAGTACTTC; CDR3aa: CAWSVRTGGGQYF
d_gene: TRBD1; v_gene: TRBV5-5; abundance: -; j_gene: TRBJ2-7; CDR3nt: TGTGCCAGCAGCCAGGGGGCGAGTTACGAGCAGTACTTC; CDR3aa: CASSQGASYEQYF
d_gene: TRBD1; v_gene: TRBV7-6; abundance: -; j_gene: TRBJ2-7; CDR3nt: TGTGCCAGCAGCTCGAGACAGGGGGCCTACGAGCAGTACTTC; CDR3aa: CASSSRQGAYEQYF
d_gene: -; v_gene: TRBV4-3; abundance: -; j_gene: TRBJ2-7; CDR3nt: TGCGCCAGCAGCCAAGGTTCATACAGGGGGGGCGAGCAGTACTTC; CDR3aa: CASSQGSYRGGEQYF
d_gene: -; v_gene: TRBV2; abundance: -; j_gene: TRBJ2-2; CDR3nt: TGTGCCAGCAGTGAACCCCAGGGAAGACACACCGGGGAGCTGTTTTTT; CDR3aa: CASSEPQGRHTGELFF
d_gene: TRBD1; v_gene: TRBV30; abundance: few; j_gene: TRBJ1-6; CDR3nt: TGTGCCTGGATCAGGGCAGGGGGCTTTTCACCCCTCCACTTT; CDR3aa: CAWIRAGGFSPLHF
d_gene: TRBD1; v_gene: TRBV12-5; abundance: -; j_gene: TRBJ1-2; CDR3nt: TGTGCTAGTGGTTCCCCCACAGGGGCGGGCTACACCTTC; CDR3aa: CASGSPTGAGYTF
d_gene: TRBD2; v_gene: TRBV15; abundance: once; j_gene: TRBJ2-7; CDR3nt: TGTGCCACCAGCAGACCCCCTAGCGGGAGTTACGAGCAGTACTTC; CDR3aa: CATSRPPSGSYEQYF
d_gene: -; v_gene: TRBV6-6; abundance: -; j_gene: TRBJ1-1; CDR3nt: TGTGCCAGCAAACAGCCGAACACTGAAGCTTTCTTT; CDR3aa: CASKQPNTEAFF
d_gene: -; v_gene: TRBV7-3; abundance: -; j_gene: TRBJ2-2; CDR3nt: TGTGCCAGCAGCTTCGACTCCGCGAACACCGGGGAGCTGTTTTTT; CDR3aa: CASSFDSANTGELFF
d_gene: -; v_gene: TRBV19; abundance: -; j_gene: TRBJ2-1; CDR3nt: TGTGCCAGTAGTCCGCCTCACAGGGCGAAAGACAATGAGCAGTTCTTC; CDR3aa: CASSPPHRAKDNEQFF
d_gene: TRBD1; v_gene: TRBV18; abundance: -; j_gene: TRBJ2-1; CDR3nt: TGTGCCAGCCTTGGACAGGGCTCCTACAATGAGCAGTTCTTC; CDR3aa: CASLGQGSYNEQFF
d_gene: TRBD1; v_gene: TRBV27; abundance: once; j_gene: TRBJ1-2; CDR3nt: TGTGCCAGCAGTACGACAGGGGCCATTAACTATGGCTACACCTTC; CDR3aa: CASSTTGAINYGYTF
d_gene: -; v_gene: TRBV7-2; abundance: -; j_gene: TRBJ1-1; CDR3nt: TGTGCCAGCAGCCCTCACAGGAACATGAACACTGAAGCTTTCTTT; CDR3aa: CASSPHRNMNTEAFF
d_gene: -; v_gene: TRBV28; abundance: once; j_gene: TRBJ1-3; CDR3nt: TGTGCCAGCAGTTTAAGTCTCAACAGATTGGGCTGGGGAAACACCATATATTTT; CDR3aa: CASSLSLNRLGWGNTIYF
d_gene: TRBD1; v_gene: TRBV25-1; abundance: -; j_gene: TRBJ1-1; CDR3nt: TGTGCCAGCTCGGCAGGGGGGAACACTGAAGCTTTCTTT; CDR3aa: CASSAGGNTEAFF
d_gene: TRBD1; v_gene: TRBV7-9; abundance: -; j_gene: TRBJ2-1; CDR3nt: TGTGCCAGCAGCCAGGGACAGGTGATCGACAATGAGCAGTTCTTC; CDR3aa: CASSQGQVIDNEQFF
d_gene: TRBD1; v_gene: TRBV10-3; abundance: -; j_gene: TRBJ2-7; CDR3nt: TGTGCCATCAGTGTAATAGACAGGGGGCCCTACGAGCAGTACTTC; CDR3aa: CAISVIDRGPYEQYF
d_gene: -; v_gene: TRBV28; abundance: -; j_gene: TRBJ2-7; CDR3nt: TGTGCCAGCAGTTTATATCTTTTCGTAAATAGCTCCTACGAGCAGTACTTC; CDR3aa: CASSLYLFVNSSYEQYF
d_gene: -; v_gene: TRBV2; abundance: -; j_gene: TRBJ2-2; CDR3nt: TGTGCCAGCAGGAGTCAGGGGAACACCGGGGAGCTGTTTTTT; CDR3aa: CASRSQGNTGELFF
d_gene: -; v_gene: TRBV29-1; abundance: -; j_gene: TRBJ2-7; CDR3nt: TGCAGCGTTGAAGCGCTGTCAGGGTCCTACGAGCAGTACTTC; CDR3aa: CSVEALSGSYEQYF